This TCR beta chain stems from a study of cytomegalovirus exposure and HLA in healthy donors. In the PCR, 60 Vbeta and 13 Jbeta primers were used. Measured with immunoSEQ multiplex PCR; TCRdb has only the in-frame clones, and not every one. Of under 200,000 clones in the sample, 77% were seen once. There are a few counts of this clone. Donors had nominal health at sampling but likely had unrecorded immune exposures. The clonotype comes from a female donor in good health and CMV-seronegative. The specimen was PBMCs.

The CDR3 sequence: CASSDQGLGQLNTEAFF. The CDR3 coding sequence is TGCGCCAGCAGTGATCAGGGCCTGGGGCAGTTGAACACTGAAGCTTTCTTT. The gene calls are TRBV10-1 and TRBJ1-1, with D possibly being TRBD1 (5 bases). The germline V and J ends were trimmed by 3 bases and 0 bases, with 17 bases remaining between them. CDR1 and CDR2 (germline): WNHNN, SYGVQD (reference sequence). CDR3 length equals 17 residues.